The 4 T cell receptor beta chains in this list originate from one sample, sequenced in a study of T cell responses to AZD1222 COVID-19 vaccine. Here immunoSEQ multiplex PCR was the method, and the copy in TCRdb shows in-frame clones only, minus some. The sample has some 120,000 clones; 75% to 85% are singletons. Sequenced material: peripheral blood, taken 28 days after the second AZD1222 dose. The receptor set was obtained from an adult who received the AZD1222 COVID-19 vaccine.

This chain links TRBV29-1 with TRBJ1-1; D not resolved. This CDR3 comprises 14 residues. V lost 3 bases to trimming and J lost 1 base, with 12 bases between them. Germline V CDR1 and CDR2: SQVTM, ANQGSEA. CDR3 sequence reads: CSVDRFQRNTEAFF. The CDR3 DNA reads TGCAGCGTTGACCGGTTCCAGAGGAACACTGAAGCTTTCTTT.

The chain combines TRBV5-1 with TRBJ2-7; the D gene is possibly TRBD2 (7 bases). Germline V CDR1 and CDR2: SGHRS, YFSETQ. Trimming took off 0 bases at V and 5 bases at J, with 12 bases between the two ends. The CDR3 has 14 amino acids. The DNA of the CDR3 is TGCGCCAGCAGCTTGGCGGGGGGCATCGACGAGCAGTACTTC. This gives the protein CASSLAGGIDEQYF.

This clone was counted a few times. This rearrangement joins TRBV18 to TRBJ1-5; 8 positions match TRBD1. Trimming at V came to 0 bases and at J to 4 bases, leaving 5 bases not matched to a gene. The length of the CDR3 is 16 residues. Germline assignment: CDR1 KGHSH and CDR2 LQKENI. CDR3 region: CASSPPSQGANQPQHF. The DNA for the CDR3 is TGTGCCAGCTCACCACCGAGTCAGGGGGCGAATCAGCCCCAGCATTTT.

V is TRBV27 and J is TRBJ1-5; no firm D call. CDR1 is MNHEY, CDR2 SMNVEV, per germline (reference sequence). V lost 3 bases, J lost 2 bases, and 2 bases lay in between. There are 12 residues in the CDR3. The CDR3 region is CASSFGNQPQHF. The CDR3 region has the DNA TGTGCCAGCAGTTTCGGCAATCAGCCCCAGCATTTT.